The clone carrying this TCR beta chain was seen more than once but under ten times. Original analysis: Estimated nucleated cell counts came from reference gene primer amplification. Using immunoSEQ multiplex PCR, the repertoire was profiled, and TCRdb retains in-frame clones only, with some absent. V, J and clone size derive from that table, while D and trimming were established from the DNA sequence. Of roughly 130,000 clones listed, 80% to 85% are singletons. This specimen comes from a study of blood T cell repertoires in COVID-19. Cohort placement rested on clinical history that participants reported themselves. The recovered donors of Cohort 3 showed two negative PCRs, clearance, or symptom resolution. Trimming removed 1 base at V and 0 bases at J, with 16 bases between. This CDR3 is built from 18 residues. The germline CDR1 and CDR2 sequences are SGHTA and FQGNSA.

The chain has TRBV7-2 and TRBJ1-5; maybe TRBD1 (5 bases). Source material: PBMCs or T cells enriched from blood (not recorded which). This TCR was sampled from a woman under 40 who had recovered from COVID-19. DNA for the CDR3: TGTGCCAGCAGCTTAGTAGGGCAGGGTGGTTATAGCAATCAGCCCCAGCATTTT. Translation: CASSLVGQGGYSNQPQHF.